The 21 T cell receptor beta chains presented below share a single source sample, sequenced in a study of blood T cell repertoires in COVID-19. Only in-frame clones appear in the TCRdb table, and some are missing; sequencing was by immunoSEQ multiplex PCR. The table lists roughly 250,000 clones, approximately 80% of them singletons. The specimen sequenced was peripheral blood. All receptors come from a woman aged 55-70 years with active or convalescent COVID-19.

The rearrangement joins TRBV28 to TRBJ1-2; 7 positions agree with TRBD1. V lost 4 bases to trimming and J lost 8 bases; unmatched junction nucleotides: 16. This CDR3 comprises 16 residues. From germline, CDR1 is MDHEN and CDR2 SYDVKM. The CDR3 sequence is CASSSTGQVGGGGYTF. CDR3 in DNA: TGTGCCAGCAGTTCGACAGGGCAGGTAGGGGGTGGAGGCTACACCTTC.

The V and J genes are TRBV19 and TRBJ1-1, with D uncertain. V was clipped by 4 bases and J by 4 bases, with 13 bases between them. Germline V gives CDR1 LNHDA, CDR2 SQIVND (reference sequence). The CDR3 loop spans 14 amino acids. For the CDR3, the DNA is TGTGCCAGTAGTACCACCCCAGGACTCACTGAAGCTTTCTTT. Its translation: CASSTTPGLTEAFF.

V and J are TRBV6-2 or TRBV6-3 and TRBJ1-5, with TRBD1 as a possible D gene (6 bases). CDR1 MNHEY and CDR2 SVGEGT come from the germline V gene. The length of the CDR3 is 18 residues. Trimming shortened V by 5 bases and J by 2 bases, and 22 bases separated the two germline ends. The CDR3 DNA reads TGTGCCAGCAGTCTTTTAGGGGGGGCACTTAGGGGCAATCAGCCCCAGCATTTT. Amino acids: CASSLLGGALRGNQPQHF.

The chain carries TRBV19 and TRBJ2-3, with TRBD2 matching 8 bases. The CDR3 covers 15 residues. Germline V gives CDR1 LNHDA, CDR2 SQIVND (reference sequence). J gave up 0 bases and V 4 bases, and 3 bases lay outside the gene matches. The CDR3 region is CASSKPSGSTDTQYF. The CDR3, as DNA: TGTGCCAGTAGTAAACCTAGCGGGAGCACAGATACGCAGTATTTT.

The chain combines TRBV5-1 with TRBJ2-2; D remains ambiguous. The CDR3 spans 12 residues. V was shortened by 1 base and J by 8 bases, with 6 bases between the two germline ends. The germline CDR1 and CDR2 sequences are SGHRS and YFSETQ. The CDR3 loop is CASSLPVGELFF. The CDR3 coding sequence is TGCGCCAGCAGCTTGCCGGTGGGGGAGCTGTTTTTT.

The rearrangement joins TRBV11-1 to TRBJ1-1; D is undetermined. V lost 2 bases and J 1 base, leaving 8 bases between the germline ends. CDR3 size: 14 residues. The germline V gene encodes CDR1 SGHAT and CDR2 FQDESV (reference sequence). The CDR3 loop reads CASSLSRSNTEAFF. The CDR3 DNA is TGTGCCAGCAGCTTAAGCAGGTCGAACACTGAAGCTTTCTTT.

This clone appeared a few times. The chain employs TRBV5-1 and TRBJ1-1; a possible D gene is TRBD1 (5 bases). Looked up from germline, CDR1 is SGHRS and CDR2 is YFSETQ. Deletions cut 0 bases from V and 1 base from J, with 7 bases between. This CDR3 region has 14 residues. The CDR3 is CASSLVTGNTEAFF. The CDR3 DNA is TGCGCCAGCAGCTTGGTAACAGGGAACACTGAAGCTTTCTTT.

The CDR3, as DNA: TGCGCCAGCAGCACCGGGACAGTTTCCACAGATACGCAGTATTTT. Its protein is CASSTGTVSTDTQYF. This chain links TRBV5-1 with TRBJ2-3; TRBD1 matches 7 bases. CDR1 is SGHRS and CDR2 is YFSETQ in the germline V gene. The length of the CDR3 is 15 residues. V was clipped by 4 bases and J by 2 bases; unmatched bases: 7.

V and J are TRBV28 and TRBJ2-2, with D maybe TRBD1 (6 bases). The CDR3 sequence is 13 residues long. CDR1 and CDR2 from the germline V gene are MDHEN and SYDVKM. In DNA form, the CDR3 reads TGTGCTTACAGGGTAGGGAACACCGGGGAGCTGTTTTTT. Translated: CAYRVGNTGELFF.

The V gene is TRBV15, the J gene TRBJ2-2; tentatively, D is TRBD1 (6 bases). Germline assignment: CDR1 LNHNV and CDR2 YYDKDF (reference sequence). V lost 7 bases to trimming and J lost 4 bases, with 16 bases between them. The CDR3 length is 15 residues. CDR3 nucleotides: TGTGCCACCACGGCCAGGGGCGCGGGCACCGGGGAGCTGTTTTTT. Translated: CATTARGAGTGELFF.

The chain recombines TRBV7-2 with TRBJ1-2, with 10 positions matching TRBD1. The V gene end was trimmed by 0 bases and the J gene end by 4 bases; junction bases not matched to a gene: 8. This CDR3 is built from 17 residues. Germline V CDR1 and CDR2: SGHTA, FQGNSA. CDR3 in amino acids: CASSLARGQGVTYGYTF. The CDR3 DNA is TGTGCCAGCAGCTTAGCGCGTGGACAGGGGGTAACCTATGGCTACACCTTC.

The V and J genes are TRBV20-1 and TRBJ1-5; the match to TRBD1 covers 10 bases. Trimming at V came to 3 bases and at J to 0 bases, leaving 11 bases not matched to a gene. The CDR3 extends over 18 amino acids. CDR1 is DFQATT and CDR2 is SNEGSKA in the germline V gene (reference sequence). CDR3 region: CSASIFEGTGASNQPQHF. The CDR3 DNA follows: TGCAGTGCTAGTATCTTTGAAGGGACAGGGGCTAGCAATCAGCCCCAGCATTTT.

V is TRBV18 and J is TRBJ2-3, with D possibly TRBD2 on 6 matching bases. Trimming removed 0 bases from V and 8 bases from J, with 15 bases in between. This CDR3 comprises 15 residues. The germline gives CDR1 KGHSH, CDR2 LQKENI. The CDR3 DNA reads TGTGCCAGCTCACCACCTATCGGAGGGGTTGGTACGCAGTATTTT. Protein product: CASSPPIGGVGTQYF.

The chain uses TRBV28 and TRBJ2-3; 9 nucleotides agree with TRBD1. Unmatched junction bases numbered 13, after V lost 4 bases and J lost 5 bases. CDR1 is MDHEN, CDR2 SYDVKM, per germline. CDR3 length: 17 amino acids. Written as DNA, the CDR3 is TGTGCCAGCAGTTCCGAGACAGGGGGATCTCTAAGAGATACGCAGTATTTT. This translates into CASSSETGGSLRDTQYF.

The chain combines TRBV6-5 with TRBJ1-2, with unresolved D. CDR1 and CDR2 (germline): MNHEY, SVGAGI. This CDR3 comprises 12 residues. Trimming removed 7 bases from V and 6 bases from J, with 12 bases in between. The CDR3 spells CASTDTADGYTF. The CDR3 nucleotides are TGTGCCAGCACAGACACCGCCGATGGCTACACCTTC.

The chain employs TRBV18 and TRBJ2-3, with D uncertain. The V end was cut by 3 bases, the J end by 4 bases, with 14 bases between. Germline CDR1 and CDR2: KGHSH and LQKENI. The CDR3 length is 15 residues. CDR3 region: CASSPQWKAADTQYF. The DNA for the CDR3 is TGTGCCAGCTCACCCCAATGGAAGGCGGCAGATACGCAGTATTTT.

This chain uses TRBV28 with TRBJ1-2; D unresolved. This CDR3 has 14 residues. Trimming cost V 6 bases and J 6 bases, with 17 bases left between them. The germline CDR1 and CDR2 sequences are MDHEN and SYDVKM. The CDR3 bases are TGTGCCAGCAGGTTGGGTTGGGGTAGCGATGGCTACACCTTC. As protein: CASRLGWGSDGYTF.

The chain employs TRBV18 and TRBJ2-7; 8 positions match TRBD1. Looked up from germline, CDR1 is KGHSH and CDR2 is LQKENI. The CDR3 is made up of 15 amino acids. The junction had 11 bases not matched to a gene; V was cut back by 8 bases and J by 2 bases. This CDR3 reads CASADRGQGPYEQYF. In DNA, the CDR3 is TGTGCCAGCGCAGACAGGGGACAAGGGCCCTACGAGCAGTACTTC.

The CDR3 is CASSTEDRVFGTEAFF. The CDR3 DNA reads as TGTGCCAGCAGCACAGAGGACAGGGTGTTCGGCACTGAAGCTTTCTTT. The V gene is TRBV9, the J gene TRBJ1-1, with 8 positions matching TRBD1. The CDR3 has 16 residues. Germline trimming cut 4 bases from V and 4 bases from J; bases unmatched to any gene: 12. Germline CDR1 and CDR2: SGDLS and YYNGEE.

This chain uses TRBV5-1 with TRBJ2-5; D may be TRBD1 (6 bases). V lost 5 bases to trimming and J lost 0 bases, with 11 bases between them. This CDR3 is 14 amino acids long. The germline V gene encodes CDR1 SGHRS and CDR2 YFSETQ. The CDR3 DNA follows: TGCGCCAGCAGGAATTACAGGGACCAAGAGACCCAGTACTTC. Translated: CASRNYRDQETQYF.

The chain recombines TRBV27 with TRBJ2-6, with D possibly TRBD1 on 6 matching bases. The germline CDR1 and CDR2 sequences are MNHEY and SMNVEV (reference sequence). Trimming removed 0 bases at V and 2 bases at J, with 8 bases between. The CDR3 spans 16 residues. The CDR3 spells CASSLSRQAGANVLTF. DNA of the CDR3: TGTGCCAGCAGTTTATCTCGACAGGCTGGGGCCAACGTCCTGACTTTC.